The clone carrying this T cell receptor (beta chain) was observed at least ten times. What it binds is unknown. Template switching with 5'RACE generated the TCR cDNA and added a universal primer site and UMIs. MiXCR was run by TCRdb on the 5' RACE reads, yielding one entry per CDR3 protein. The data show roughly 150,000 distinct CDR3 sequences, with around 7.3% seen just once and 2.5% to 3% held by the top ten. These data originate in a study of T cells after yellow fever vaccination. Turning to the study itself: SMART-Seq v4 Ultra Low Input handled preparation of low-cell-number fractions. Study results and limitations: The secondary response peaked faster, at day 5 versus 15, but was weaker.

V was cut by 6 bases and J by 10 bases, with 13 bases left in between. The CDR3 extends over 13 amino acids. The rearrangement links TRBV12-3 or TRBV12-4 to TRBJ1-6, with D unresolved. The origin of this receptor is a man aged 18 to 30 who received the YFV17D yellow fever vaccine. Specimen: CD4+ T cells sorted from PBMCs, collected more than 4 days after the first yellow fever vaccination. The CDR3 sequence is CASSPRARSPLHF. Written as DNA, the CDR3 is TGTGCCAGCAGCCCGAGGGCACGCTCACCCCTCCACTTT.